This T cell receptor (beta chain) was sequenced for a study of blood T cell repertoires in COVID-19. Study context: Sources were T cells, B-cell-depleted T cells, or PBMCs; the material itself was cDNA or gDNA.

The V segment lost 5 bases and the J segment 0 bases; nucleotides outside the gene matches: 3. This CDR3 comprises 15 residues. The germline V gene encodes CDR1 SGHNT and CDR2 YENEEA. Authors' analysis steps: It was from reference gene primer amplification that nucleated cell counts were estimated. Here immunoSEQ multiplex PCR was the method, and the copy in TCRdb shows in-frame clones only, minus some. The D gene and trimming were derived from the DNA, and the V and J assignments and clone size from that table. In the table there are fewer than 35,000 clones, roughly nine tenths of which are singletons.

Sample: peripheral blood. This chain connects TRBV11-3 to TRBJ2-7; TRBD1 agrees at 11 bases. The clonotype was recovered from a man older than 75 with acute or convalescent COVID-19. In nucleotides, the CDR3 is TGTGCCAGCAGCCAGGGACAGGGGGGCTCCTACGAGCAGTACTTC. It codes for CASSQGQGGSYEQYF.